Below, 24 T cell receptor beta chains from the same sample are listed, as sequenced in a study of neurological immune-mediated disorders. TCRdb reprocessed the 5' RACE reads with MiXCR, giving one entry per CDR3 protein. This sample yields under 60,000 distinct CDR3 sequences, of which 25% are seen a single time; around 25% belongs to the top ten. The material sequenced was PBMCs. The receptors originated from a woman between 65 and 79 years old in good health.

This clonotype was observed at least ten times. This rearrangement joins TRBV20-1 to TRBJ2-4; 8 bases are a match to TRBD2. Germline CDR1 reads DFQATT; CDR2 reads SNEGSKA (reference sequence). The CDR3 is 15 amino acids. Trimming took 5 bases from V and 8 from J; bases not matched to a gene: 14. The CDR3 nucleotides read TGCAGTGCTTCACGACTCCGGGGGGGTCGGGACATTCAGTACTTC. This translates into CSASRLRGGRDIQYF.

This clonotype was counted many times. This sequence joins TRBV3-1 and TRBJ1-1; D remains unclear. This CDR3 region has 14 residues. CDR1 and CDR2 from the germline V gene are LGHDT and YNNKEL (reference sequence). V shed 4 bases and J shed 5 bases, with 14 bases lying between them. Written as DNA, the CDR3 is TGTGCCAGCAGCCTTCGGACCTCGGGGACTGAAGCTTTCTTT. Amino acids: CASSLRTSGTEAFF.

This clonotype showed up many times. The chain uses TRBV5-1 and TRBJ2-7; the D call may be TRBD1 or TRBD2 (5 bases each). CDR3 length equals 15 residues. Germline V gene sequence: CDR1 SGHRS, CDR2 YFSETQ. V was trimmed by 2 bases and J by 6 bases, leaving 18 bases between them. In DNA form, the CDR3 reads TGCGCCAGCAGCTTTGAGGGACCCACCCTGGCCGAGCAGTACTTC. Translation gives CASSFEGPTLAEQYF.

The chain joins TRBV12-3 or TRBV12-4 to TRBJ2-3, with D unresolved. This CDR3 has 15 residues. V lost 3 bases and J lost 2, with 12 bases in between. CDR3 residues: CASSFMARHTDTQYF. CDR3 bases: TGTGCCAGCAGTTTTATGGCCAGACACACAGATACGCAGTATTTT.

At least ten counts were recorded for this clonotype. The V call is TRBV10-3, the J call TRBJ2-1; D is perhaps TRBD2 (7 bases). Germline V gene sequence: CDR1 ENHRY, CDR2 SYGVKD. V shed 11 bases and J shed 3 bases, with 14 bases lying between them. The CDR3 loop spans 13 amino acids. The CDR3 protein is CASGEGGYNEQFF. The CDR3 bases are TGTGCCTCCGGGGAGGGGGGCTACAATGAGCAGTTCTTC.

This clonotype was observed many times. V is TRBV10-3 and J is TRBJ1-1; D gene uncertain. The V end was cut by 3 bases, the J end by 4 bases, with 9 bases between. This CDR3 region has 13 residues. CDR1 is ENHRY and CDR2 is SYGVKD in the germline V gene. The CDR3 loop is CAISERLGTEAFF. Written as DNA, the CDR3 is TGTGCCATCAGTGAACGGTTGGGCACTGAAGCTTTCTTT.

CDR3 bases: TGCGCCAGCAGCATCGGGACTTACAATGAGCAGTTCTTC. Translating gives CASSIGTYNEQFF. The chain is built from TRBV5-1 and TRBJ2-1, with D possibly TRBD2 on 6 matching bases. CDR1 and CDR2 (germline): SGHRS, YFSETQ. This CDR3 is built from 13 residues. V was trimmed by 4 bases and J by 4 bases, leaving 9 bases between them.

The rearrangement joins TRBV30 to TRBJ2-7; the D call may be TRBD1 or TRBD2 (6 bases each). Looked up from germline, CDR1 is GTSNPN and CDR2 is SVGIG (reference sequence). This CDR3 contains 13 residues. V dropped 3 bases and J dropped 6 bases, with 15 bases sitting between them. CDR3 DNA: TGTGCCTGGAGCCTAGGGGGGCTGGGCGAGCAGTACTTC. Translation gives CAWSLGGLGEQYF.

This clonotype was detected many times. The chain couples TRBV6-1 to TRBJ1-4; 11 nucleotides agree with TRBD1. The V and J ends lost 5 bases and 6 bases, in that order; junction bases with no gene match: 5. Germline V gene lookup returns CDR1 MNHNS and CDR2 SASEGT. This CDR3 region has 15 residues. This CDR3 reads CASSKDRGQDEKLFF. CDR3 sequence (DNA): TGTGCCAGCAGTAAGGACAGGGGGCAGGATGAAAAACTGTTTTTT.

This clonotype has at least ten counts. This may arise from a read error, as a much more abundant clone is one base away. Here the CDR3 reads CASRLTGGGDTQYF. The DNA for the CDR3 is TGTGCCAGCAGATTGACAGGGGGCGGCGATACGCAGTATTTT. This chain uses TRBV5-5 with TRBJ2-3; 10 positions match TRBD1. The CDR3 is 14 amino acids. Per the germline V gene, CDR1 is SGHKS and CDR2 is YYEKEE (reference sequence). V trimming: 5 bases; J trimming: 6 bases; junction bases outside the gene matches: 6.

This clonotype turned up a few times. V usage is TRBV11-2 and J usage is TRBJ1-2; TRBD1 matches 8 bases. J lost 4 bases, V lost 5 bases, and 9 bases had no gene match. The CDR3 covers 15 residues. CDR1 SGHAT and CDR2 FQNNGV come from the germline V gene. The CDR3 region has the DNA TGTGCCAGCAGCCTGGACAGGGACCCATCCTATGGCTACACCTTC. Translation: CASSLDRDPSYGYTF.

V and J are TRBV7-2 and TRBJ2-7, with TRBD1 matching over 8 bases. CDR1 SGHTA and CDR2 FQGNSA come from the germline V gene. The V segment lost 0 bases and the J segment 6 bases; nucleotides outside the gene matches: 4. This CDR3 region has 14 residues. CDR3 sequence (DNA): TGTGCCAGCAGCTTAGCCCAGGGGGCTGGCGAGCAGTACTTC. Translation gives CASSLAQGAGEQYF.

V and J are TRBV4-1 and TRBJ2-7, with D perhaps matching TRBD1 (6 bases). The V gene's germline CDR1 is MGHRA and CDR2 YSYEKL. Between the trimmed V and J ends, which lost 0 bases and 1 base, there was a span of 10 bases. The CDR3 runs 15 residues. The CDR3 DNA is TGCGCCAGCAGCCAAGACCAGGGGATGTCCTACGAGCAGTACTTC. Protein sequence: CASSQDQGMSYEQYF.

This clonotype was seen repeatedly, ten times or more. The chain recombines TRBV7-2 with TRBJ2-5, with a possible D match to TRBD1 (6 bases). Germline CDR1 is SGHTA and CDR2 is FQGNSA. The V end was cut by 2 bases, the J end by 2 bases, with 9 bases between. The CDR3 is made up of 14 amino acids. In DNA form, the CDR3 reads TGTGCCAGCAGCTTACAGGGGTTTCAAGAGACCCAGTACTTC. Protein product: CASSLQGFQETQYF.

This clonotype was seen a few times. This chain uses TRBV14 with TRBJ2-2, with 8 bases aligning to TRBD2. Germline lookup yields CDR1 SGHDN and CDR2 FVKESK. The CDR3 is 15 residues long. Trimming took 4 bases from V and 8 from J; bases not matched to a gene: 9. CDR3 nucleotides: TGTGCCAGCAGCCCTGCCCTAGCGGGCGCGGGGGAGCTGTTTTTT. This translates into CASSPALAGAGELFF.

J is TRBJ1-5 and V is TRBV12-5; D gene uncertain. CDR3 length equals 14 residues. Per germline, CDR1 LGHNT and CDR2 FRNRAP. With 1 base removed from V and 6 bases from J, the gap between germline ends came to 10 bases. The CDR3 protein is CASGLGNPGQPQHF. CDR3 in DNA: TGTGCTAGTGGTTTGGGGAACCCAGGTCAGCCCCAGCATTTT.

About this clonotype itself: Germline is not matched at one junction end, which may reflect a read error. This chain connects TRBV20-1 to TRBJ2-1, with 10 bases aligning to TRBD2. The germline CDR1 and CDR2 sequences are DFQATT and SNEGSKA (reference sequence). The CDR3 is 17 residues long. Written as DNA, the CDR3 is TGCAGTGCTAGGGACCTTAACGGGTTAGCGGGGGGACATGAGCAGTTCTTT. Encoded protein: CSARDLNGLAGGHEQFF.

V and J are TRBV6-6 and TRBJ1-1; a weak D match, TRBD1 (6 bases). V lost 2 bases, J lost 1 base, and 11 bases lay in between. CDR1 and CDR2 from the germline V gene are MNHNY and SVGAGI (reference sequence). The CDR3 has 15 residues. The CDR3 nucleotides are TGTGCCAGCAGTTACCTAACAGGGTCGAACACTGAAGCTTTCTTT. It codes for CASSYLTGSNTEAFF.

At least ten counts were recorded for this clonotype. The rearrangement links TRBV9 to TRBJ2-5; D assignment may be TRBD1 or TRBD2 (5 bases each). The CDR3 is made up of 15 amino acids. Germline V gene data show CDR1 as SGDLS and CDR2 as YYNGEE. The germline V and J ends were trimmed by 1 base and 0 bases, with 10 bases remaining between them. CDR3 region: CASSVRWGHQETQYF. In DNA, the CDR3 is TGTGCCAGCAGCGTAAGGTGGGGACACCAAGAGACCCAGTACTTC.

This clonotype was counted many times. The chain has TRBV7-2 and TRBJ2-7; D perhaps matches TRBD1 (5 bases). The CDR3 is 14 amino acids. Germline V gene sequence: CDR1 SGHTA, CDR2 FQGNSA. V lost 4 bases and J lost 1, with 11 bases in between. For the CDR3, the DNA is TGTGCCAGCAGCTCCGCAGGGTCTTCCTACGAGCAGTACTTC. The encoded protein is CASSSAGSSYEQYF.

At least ten counts were recorded for this clonotype. The rearrangement links TRBV5-1 to TRBJ2-1; 7 positions match TRBD1. Germline V lookup: CDR1 SGHRS, CDR2 YFSETQ. The CDR3 length is 15 residues. V lost 0 bases to trimming and J lost 4 bases; unmatched junction nucleotides: 4. The CDR3 DNA reads as TGCGCCAGCAGCTTGGAGCAGGGGGAATACAATGAGCAGTTCTTC. Translated, it gives CASSLEQGEYNEQFF. Based on the CDR3 plus reference TRBV5-1 and TRBJ2-1, the full variable domain is KAGVTQTPRYLIKTRGQQVTLSCSPISGHRSVSWYQQTPGQGLQFLFEYFSETQRNKGNFPGRFSGRQFSNSRSEMNVSTLELGDSALYLCASSLEQGEYNEQFFGPGTRLTVL.

In its sample, this clonotype was seen many times. V gene TRBV12-3 or TRBV12-4 combines with J gene TRBJ2-7, with D possibly TRBD2 on 5 matching bases. Trimming removed 6 bases at V and 7 bases at J, with 19 bases between. The CDR3 consists of 14 residues. The CDR3 here is CASSLAAVIGEQYF. Here the CDR3 DNA reads TGTGCCAGCAGCCTAGCAGCGGTGATTGGGGAGCAGTACTTC.

The CDR3 region is CASSYRWDQGDNQPQHF. The CDR3 region has the DNA TGTGCCAGCAGTTACCGATGGGACCAGGGGGACAATCAGCCCCAGCATTTT. The gene calls are TRBV6-2 or TRBV6-3 and TRBJ1-5; TRBD1 matches 7 bases. Germline V CDR1 and CDR2: MNHEY, SVGEGT. The CDR3 contains 17 residues. The V segment lost 2 bases and the J segment 3 bases; nucleotides outside the gene matches: 10.

The chain carries TRBV5-1 and TRBJ2-5; D remains unclear. The germline V gene encodes CDR1 SGHRS and CDR2 YFSETQ. The CDR3 is 11 residues long. Trimming removed 5 bases at V and 8 bases at J, with 10 bases between. The CDR3, as DNA: TGCGCCAGCAGGTCCGCGGATACCCAGTACTTC. Its translation is CASRSADTQYF.